One sample yielded the 16 T cell receptor beta chains listed below, sequenced in a study of blood T cells in healthy people across ages. A second about 7 to 11 cycle PCR used barcoded and J-beta primers. TCRdb reanalysed the 5' RACE reads using MiXCR and keeps one entry per CDR3 protein. The data show just under 900,000 distinct CDR3 sequences, with about 30% seen just once and around 16% held by the top ten. Sequencing was done on a sample of blood. The receptors were gathered from a woman aged 80 or over in good health.

The chain uses TRBV5-1 and TRBJ2-7, with TRBD1 identical over 7 bases. V lost 2 bases to trimming and J lost 11 bases; unmatched junction nucleotides: 10. CDR3 length: 13 residues. The germline V gene has CDR1 SGHRS and CDR2 YFSETQ. The CDR3 loop reads CASSFGTGDVEYF. The CDR3, as DNA: TGCGCCAGCAGCTTTGGTACAGGGGACGTAGAGTACTTC.

This clonotype occurred once. This chain uses TRBV10-3 with TRBJ2-3; no reliable D call. The CDR3 runs to 14 residues. Looked up from germline, CDR1 is ENHRY and CDR2 is SYGVKD. The V and J ends lost 8 bases and 0 bases respectively, with 12 bases between them. The CDR3 loop is CAIAAGRSTDTQYF. In DNA form, the CDR3 reads TGTGCCATCGCGGCCGGTAGAAGCACAGATACGCAGTATTTT.

The table lists this clonotype with many counts. The chain joins TRBV6-2 or TRBV6-3 to TRBJ1-1; no reliable D call. This CDR3 region has 14 residues. Germline lookup yields CDR1 MNHEY and CDR2 SVGEGT. Trimming removed 2 bases at V and 0 bases at J, with 7 bases between. CDR3 sequence reads: CASSYIAMNTEAFF. Here the CDR3 DNA reads TGTGCCAGCAGTTACATTGCGATGAACACTGAAGCTTTCTTT.

With respect to this clonotype: The junction differs from germline at one of its ends, possibly a read error. The chain recombines TRBV6-2 or TRBV6-3 with TRBJ1-5; D unclear. Germline V gives CDR1 MNHEY, CDR2 SVGEGT. This CDR3 is 15 amino acids long. Written as DNA, the CDR3 is TGTGCCACCTTCCCAGGTTGGGGTAGCAATCGGCCCCAGCATTTT. Translating it yields CATFPGWGSNRPQHF.

This clonotype appeared many times. As DNA, the CDR3 is TGTGCCAGCAGCGCCAGGACAGGGAGCGGCTACACCTTC. Amino acids: CASSARTGSGYTF. The chain links TRBV9 to TRBJ1-2; the match to TRBD1 covers 8 bases. The trim removed 3 bases at V and 8 bases at J, leaving 6 bases unmatched. The germline V gene encodes CDR1 SGDLS and CDR2 YYNGEE. CDR3 length: 13 amino acids.

This clonotype was observed many times. The chain couples TRBV5-1 to TRBJ2-5; 8 nucleotides align to TRBD1. The V gene's germline CDR1 is SGHRS and CDR2 YFSETQ. V was clipped by 0 bases and J by 1 base; unmatched bases: 5. The length of the CDR3 is 16 residues. The CDR3 region has the DNA TGCGCCAGCAGCTTGGCACGACAGGGGACCCAAGAGACCCAGTACTTC. The encoded protein is CASSLARQGTQETQYF.

V gene TRBV7-9 combines with J gene TRBJ2-5, with D unclear. CDR3 length equals 14 residues. Deletions cut 4 bases from V and 1 base from J, with 10 bases between. The V gene's germline CDR1 is SEHNR and CDR2 FQNEAQ (reference sequence). In DNA, the CDR3 is TGTGCCAGCAGCTCAACCCTCATCCAAGAGACCCAGTACTTC. Protein product: CASSSTLIQETQYF.

This chain joins TRBV5-1 and TRBJ2-5; TRBD2 matches 7 bases. J gave up 3 bases and V 0 bases, and 17 bases lay outside the gene matches. The CDR3 is 19 amino acids. The V gene's germline CDR1 is SGHRS and CDR2 YFSETQ. The CDR3 nucleotides are TGCGCCAGCAGCTTGGCCGGATTAGCGGGCACCCCGAAGGAAGAGACCCAGTACTTC. It yields the protein CASSLAGLAGTPKEETQYF.

This clonotype was seen at least ten times. The gene calls are TRBV7-2 and TRBJ2-4, with 8 bases fitting TRBD1. The J segment lost 4 bases and the V segment lost 5 bases, leaving 4 bases of the junction unmatched. Germline V lookup: CDR1 SGHTA, CDR2 FQGNSA. The CDR3 is 14 residues long. The CDR3 bases are TGTGCCAGCAGCGCCGGGACAGGAAAAAACATTCAGTACTTC. It yields the protein CASSAGTGKNIQYF.

There are many counts of this clonotype. The chain employs TRBV12-3 or TRBV12-4 and TRBJ2-5, with TRBD1 identical over 12 bases. Unmatched junction bases numbered 7, after V lost 8 bases and J lost 6 bases. The CDR3 sequence is 14 residues long. CDR3 nucleotide sequence: TGTGCCAGCGGGGGGACAGGGGGCAGGAAGACCCAGTACTTC. Translation gives CASGGTGGRKTQYF.

The rearrangement uses TRBV7-2 and TRBJ1-5; unclear D gene. Trimming shortened V by 4 bases and J by 0 bases, and 16 bases separated the two germline ends. CDR3 length equals 17 residues. Germline lookup yields CDR1 SGHTA and CDR2 FQGNSA. The CDR3 DNA reads as TGTGCCAGCAGCTCACAAGGGTTGGCGGTTAGCAATCAGCCCCAGCATTTT. Residues: CASSSQGLAVSNQPQHF.

Concerning this clonotype itself: Possible read error: a much larger clone is one base away. This chain joins TRBV7-2 and TRBJ1-6, with D uncertain. The CDR3 sequence is 14 residues long. Germline V gene data show CDR1 as SGHTA and CDR2 as FQGNSA. CDR3 amino acids: CAGSLGINNSPLHF. DNA for the CDR3: TGTGCCGGCAGCTTAGGAATTAATAATTCACCCCTCCACTTT.

This clonotype was seen ten or more times. The rearrangement joins TRBV5-5 to TRBJ1-2; 7 bases are shared with TRBD1. There are 17 residues in the CDR3. CDR1 and CDR2 (germline): SGHKS, YYEKEE (reference sequence). The J segment lost 6 bases and the V segment lost 4 bases, leaving 18 bases of the junction unmatched. CDR3 residues: CASSRAMMNRGENGYTF. The DNA for the CDR3 is TGTGCCAGCAGCCGAGCGATGATGAACAGGGGCGAAAATGGCTACACCTTC.

The chain recombines TRBV7-2 with TRBJ1-2; D is possibly TRBD1 (6 bases). The CDR3 extends over 15 amino acids. V lost 5 bases and J lost 6, with 19 bases in between. Germline V CDR1 and CDR2: SGHTA, FQGNSA. CDR3 protein: CASSRTVGARNGYTF. The DNA for the CDR3 is TGTGCCAGCAGCCGCACGGTGGGGGCTAGAAATGGCTACACCTTC.

The chain combines TRBV11-2 with TRBJ2-1, with TRBD2 matching 8 bases. The end of the DNA is better explained by TRBJ2-7, so the J call may be wrong. The CDR3 covers 17 residues. The germline gives CDR1 SGHAT, CDR2 FQNNGV. The DNA for the CDR3 is TGTGCCAGCAGCCGGAACTTTGCGGGGGGCCTCTACAATGAGCAGTACTTC. Translation: CASSRNFAGGLYNEQYF.

This clonotype was seen more than once but under ten times. This chain uses TRBV18 with TRBJ2-6; D perhaps matches TRBD2 (5 bases). Germline lookup yields CDR1 KGHSH and CDR2 LQKENI. V dropped 10 bases and J dropped 0 bases, with 13 bases sitting between them. The CDR3 sequence is 15 residues long. This chain's CDR3 is CATREGLSGANVLTF. Written as DNA, the CDR3 is TGTGCCACCAGAGAGGGCCTCTCTGGGGCCAACGTCCTGACTTTC. Based on the CDR3 plus reference TRBV18 and TRBJ2-6, the full variable domain is NAGVMQNPRHLVRRRGQEARLRCSPMKGHSHVYWYRQLPEEGLKFMVYLQKENIIDESGMPKERFSAEFPKEGPSILRIQQVVRGDSAAYFCATREGLSGANVLTFGAGSRLTVL.